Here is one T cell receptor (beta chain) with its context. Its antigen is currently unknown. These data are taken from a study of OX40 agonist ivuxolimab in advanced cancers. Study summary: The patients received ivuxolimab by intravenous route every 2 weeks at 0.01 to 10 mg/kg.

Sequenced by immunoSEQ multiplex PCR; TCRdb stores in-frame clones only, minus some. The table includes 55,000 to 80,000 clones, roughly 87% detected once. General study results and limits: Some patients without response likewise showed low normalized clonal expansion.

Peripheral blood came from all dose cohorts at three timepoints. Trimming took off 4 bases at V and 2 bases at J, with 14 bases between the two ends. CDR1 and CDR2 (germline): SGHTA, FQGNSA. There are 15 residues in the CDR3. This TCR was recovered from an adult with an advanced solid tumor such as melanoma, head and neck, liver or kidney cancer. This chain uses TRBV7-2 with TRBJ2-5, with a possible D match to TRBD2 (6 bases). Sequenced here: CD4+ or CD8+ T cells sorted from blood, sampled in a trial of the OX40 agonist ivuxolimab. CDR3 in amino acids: CASSSPRGTQETQYF. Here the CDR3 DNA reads TGTGCCAGCAGCTCCCCTCGGGGGACGCAAGAGACCCAGTACTTC.